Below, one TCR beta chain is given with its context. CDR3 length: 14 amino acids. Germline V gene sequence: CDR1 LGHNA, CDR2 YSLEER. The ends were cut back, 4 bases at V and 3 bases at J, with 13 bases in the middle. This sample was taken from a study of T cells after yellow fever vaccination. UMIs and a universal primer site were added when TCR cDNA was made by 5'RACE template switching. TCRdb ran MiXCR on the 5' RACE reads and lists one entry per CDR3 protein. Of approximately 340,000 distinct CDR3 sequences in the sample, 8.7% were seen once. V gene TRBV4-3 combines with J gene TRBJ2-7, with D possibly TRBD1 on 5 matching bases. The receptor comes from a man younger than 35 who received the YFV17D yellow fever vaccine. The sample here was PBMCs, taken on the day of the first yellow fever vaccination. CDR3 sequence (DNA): TGCGCCAGCAGCCCTAGGCCAGGGTTCTACGAGCAGTACTTC. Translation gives CASSPRPGFYEQYF.